One and the same sample provided the 17 T cell receptor beta chains below, sequenced in a study of monozygotic twins with inflammatory bowel disease. One entry per CDR3 protein, without DNA, is what TCRdb gives after re-calling the 5' RACE reads. This sample carries under 350,000 distinct CDR3 sequences, with 5.5% to 6.5% going to the ten biggest clones. The sample comprised blood. The receptor source for this set is a human donor with ulcerative colitis or Crohn's disease, or a healthy co-twin of an affected twin (not recorded which).

The J gene is TRBJ2-5, the V gene TRBV30. Germline CDR1 reads GTSNPN; CDR2 reads SVGIG (reference sequence). This CDR3 comprises 13 residues. This CDR3 reads CAWSNGGEETQYF.

The chain couples TRBV5-4 to TRBJ1-2. This CDR3 is built from 13 residues. Germline CDR1 is SGHNT and CDR2 is YYREEE (reference sequence). This CDR3 is CASSWAGYYGYTF.

V and J are TRBV28 and TRBJ1-6; TCRdb lists TRBD1, though no DNA is available to test this call. Per the germline V gene, CDR1 is MDHEN and CDR2 is SYDVKM. The CDR3 consists of 15 residues. CDR3: CASILGRGLNSPLHF.

V usage is TRBV5-4 and J usage is TRBJ2-6. Per the germline V gene, CDR1 is SGHNT and CDR2 is YYREEE (reference sequence). The CDR3 runs to 16 residues. CDR3 loop: CASSPGPSSGANVLTF.

Here the CDR3 reads CASSQVAGVYNEQFF. This sequence joins TRBV7-2 and TRBJ2-1; TCRdb lists TRBD2, though no DNA is available to test this call. Germline loops: CDR1 SGHTA, CDR2 FQGNSA. This CDR3 comprises 15 residues.

The V gene is TRBV28, the J gene TRBJ1-1. The germline V gene encodes CDR1 MDHEN and CDR2 SYDVKM. CDR3 size: 11 residues. The CDR3 sequence: CASRWFAEAFF.

This chain links TRBV20-1 with TRBJ2-1. The CDR3 loop spans 14 amino acids. Germline CDR1 DFQATT, CDR2 SNEGSKA (reference sequence). CDR3: CSAATHATLNEQFF.

The V and J genes are TRBV6-1 and TRBJ1-2. CDR3 length: 14 residues. CDR1 and CDR2 from the germline V gene are MNHNS and SASEGT. CDR3: CASSEGSQLYGYTF.

V gene TRBV27 combines with J gene TRBJ2-7. The CDR3 is 13 amino acids. Germline lookup yields CDR1 MNHEY and CDR2 SMNVEV (reference sequence). The chain's CDR3 is CASSLQATYEQYF.

The V and J genes are TRBV10-3 and TRBJ1-5; as DNA is missing, the TRBD1 call by TCRdb cannot be tested. The CDR3 loop spans 16 amino acids. Germline V gives CDR1 ENHRY, CDR2 SYGVKD. This CDR3 reads CATLSSGGVGNQPQHF.

The rearrangement joins TRBV20-1 to TRBJ2-2; TCRdb's D gene call, TRBD2, goes unchecked for lack of DNA. Germline lookup yields CDR1 DFQATT and CDR2 SNEGSKA (reference sequence). This CDR3 has 14 residues. The CDR3 loop reads CSARGLGVDGELFF.

The chain couples TRBV5-5 to TRBJ1-4. Germline-derived CDR1 and CDR2 are SGHKS and YYEKEE (reference sequence). The CDR3 sequence is 16 residues long. CDR3 loop: CASSPFSTQVNEKLFF.

V is TRBV20-1 and J is TRBJ2-1; TCRdb proposes TRBD2, but this gene call is untestable without DNA. The CDR3 totals 11 residues. Germline assignment: CDR1 DFQATT and CDR2 SNEGSKA (reference sequence). CDR3 region: CSAHSHRSGFF.

This chain uses TRBV6-1 with TRBJ2-1; lacking DNA, the TRBD2 call made by TCRdb goes unchecked. From germline, CDR1 is MNHNS and CDR2 SASEGT. This CDR3 is built from 16 residues. The chain's CDR3 is CASRPIRAGGYNEQFF.

CDR3 sequence reads: CASSLDPVLAGGGYNEQFF. The chain joins TRBV11-2 to TRBJ2-1; TCRdb's D call, TRBD2, is unchecked because there is no DNA. CDR3 length: 19 amino acids. Germline assignment: CDR1 SGHAT and CDR2 FQNNGV.

The V gene is TRBV20-1, the J gene TRBJ1-3; TCRdb picks TRBD1, but there is no DNA to check that call. Per the germline V gene, CDR1 is DFQATT and CDR2 is SNEGSKA (reference sequence). The CDR3 runs 14 residues. The CDR3 is CSAVYWAEGNTIYF.

The rearrangement joins TRBV12-3 or TRBV12-4 to TRBJ2-7; TCRdb reports TRBD1, a call that lacks DNA to check it against. The length of the CDR3 is 11 residues. CDR3 region: CASRTGGEQYF.